The 13 T cell receptor beta chains below come from one sample, sequenced in a study of human T cells and chemical hapten exposure. TCRdb re-analysed the RACE reads in MiXCR, keeping a single row per CDR3 protein. The sample gives under 400,000 distinct CDR3 sequences, roughly 4.6% of which show up once; 2% to 3% is in the top ten. Sample time point: pre-sensitization, week 0. Treatment of the sample: therapeutic diphenylcyclopropenone sensitization with weekly scalp DPC. Here the sequenced sample was whole blood, taken in connection with sensitization to the hapten diphenylcyclopropenone (DPC). These receptors originate from a woman aged 45-65 years with alopecia areata. Some clones in this sample may be carry-over from other donors' samples.

This clonotype has at least ten counts. J is TRBJ2-1 and V is TRBV28; 8 nucleotides agree with TRBD2. The CDR3 length is 15 residues. V shed 2 bases, J shed 5 bases, and the junction held 5 bases outside the gene matches. Germline V gives CDR1 MDHEN, CDR2 SYDVKM. The CDR3 here is CASSLGLAGHNEQFF. In DNA, the CDR3 is TGTGCCAGCAGTTTAGGTCTAGCGGGTCACAATGAGCAGTTCTTC.

Comment on this clonotype: A single base separates this from a much larger clone, so it may be a read error. The genes are TRBV3-1 and TRBJ1-1; D unclear. V was clipped by 8 bases and J by 4 bases, with 8 bases between them. Germline values: CDR1 LGHDT, CDR2 YNNKEL (reference sequence). CDR3 length: 11 amino acids. The CDR3 is CASRWGTEAFF. The CDR3 nucleotides read TGTGCCAGCCGTTGGGGCACTGAAGCTTTCTTT. Filled out from reference TRBV3-1 and TRBJ1-1, the complete variable domain reads DTAVSQTPKYLVTQMGNDKSIKCEQNLGHDTMYWYKQDSKKFLKIMFSYNNKELIINETVPNRFSPKSPDKAHLNLHINSLELGDSAVYFCASRWGTEAFFGQGTRLTVV.

In this sample, this clonotype turned up many times. This chain uses TRBV9 with TRBJ2-5, with TRBD2 as a possible D gene (5 bases). This CDR3 is built from 15 residues. V lost 0 bases to trimming and J lost 5 bases, with 14 bases between them. Looked up from germline, CDR1 is SGDLS and CDR2 is YYNGEE. The DNA of the CDR3 is TGTGCCAGCAGCGTAGGGGAGTCAGCGGTGGAGACCCAGTACTTC. It translates to CASSVGESAVETQYF.

This clonotype has only a few counts. The chain is built from TRBV7-2 and TRBJ1-5; D is unclear. V dropped 5 bases and J dropped 4 bases, with 12 bases sitting between them. Germline values: CDR1 SGHTA, CDR2 FQGNSA. The CDR3 runs to 14 residues. The CDR3 spells CASSRVLGNQPQHF. The CDR3 bases are TGTGCCAGCAGCCGGGTCCTAGGAAATCAGCCCCAGCATTTT.

In this sample, this clonotype turned up a few times. The chain combines TRBV11-2 with TRBJ1-1; tentative D call: TRBD1 (6 bases). V dropped 6 bases and J dropped 6 bases, with 14 bases sitting between them. The germline gives CDR1 SGHAT, CDR2 FQNNGV. The CDR3 covers 13 residues. The CDR3 reads CASSYREWAEAFF. The CDR3 DNA sequence: TGTGCCAGCAGTTACAGGGAATGGGCTGAAGCTTTCTTT.

This clonotype was counted ten times or more. The chain combines TRBV20-1 with TRBJ2-3, with D tentatively TRBD2 (5 bases). CDR1 and CDR2 (germline): DFQATT, SNEGSKA (reference sequence). The CDR3 extends over 13 amino acids. The V end was cut by 3 bases, the J end by 2 bases, with 9 bases between. The CDR3 region is CSARPGITDTQYF. CDR3 coding DNA: TGCAGTGCTAGGCCGGGAATCACAGATACGCAGTATTTT.

This clonotype was observed at least ten times. The V and J genes are TRBV28 and TRBJ2-3, with 8 bases fitting TRBD2. The trim removed 5 bases at V and 0 bases at J, leaving 7 bases unmatched. The germline gives CDR1 MDHEN, CDR2 SYDVKM. The CDR3 contains 16 residues. CDR3: CASSLPGGRSTDTQYF. The CDR3 bases are TGTGCCAGCAGTCTCCCCGGCGGGAGGAGCACAGATACGCAGTATTTT.

This clonotype has just a few counts. The chain joins TRBV12-5 to TRBJ2-1, with 8 bases aligning to TRBD2. With 1 base clipped from V and 1 base from J, the junction kept 9 bases outside the gene matches. Per the germline V gene, CDR1 is LGHNT and CDR2 is FRNRAP. The CDR3 has 18 amino acids. This CDR3 reads CASGLAILAGSSYNEQFF. For the CDR3, the DNA is TGTGCTAGTGGTTTGGCCATCTTAGCGGGGAGTTCCTACAATGAGCAGTTCTTC.

This clonotype was counted at least ten times. The chain is built from TRBV7-9 and TRBJ2-7; 7 bases align to TRBD1. Trimming cost V 5 bases and J 6 bases; bases outside gene matches: 10. In germline, CDR1 is SEHNR, CDR2 FQNEAQ (reference sequence). The CDR3 spans 14 residues. CDR3 bases: TGTGCCAGCAGCCCGAGACAGGGCTGGGGCGAGCAGTACTTC. Amino acid sequence: CASSPRQGWGEQYF.

J is TRBJ2-3 and V is TRBV10-3; D remains unclear. The CDR3 loop spans 13 amino acids. V dropped 7 bases and J dropped 3 bases, with 11 bases sitting between them. Germline-derived CDR1 and CDR2 are ENHRY and SYGVKD. Here the CDR3 reads CAITGRETDTQYF. The CDR3 region has the DNA TGTGCCATCACCGGCAGAGAAACAGATACGCAGTATTTT.

This clonotype was found many times. Here the CDR3 reads CASMGQMSYEQYF. CDR3 DNA sequence: TGTGCCAGCATGGGACAGATGTCGTACGAGCAGTACTTC. The chain employs TRBV2 and TRBJ2-7; 7 bases are shared with TRBD1. V lost 7 bases to trimming and J lost 4 bases; unmatched junction nucleotides: 7. There are 13 residues in the CDR3. The germline V gene encodes CDR1 SNHLY and CDR2 FYNNEI.

This clonotype was detected ten times or more. This rearrangement joins TRBV29-1 to TRBJ2-2; 9 positions agree with TRBD2. Germline CDR1 SQVTM, CDR2 ANQGSEA. The CDR3 extends over 14 amino acids. J lost 6 bases, V lost 4 bases, and 6 bases had no gene match. Written as DNA, the CDR3 is TGCAGCGTTGGGCCTAGCGGGAAGGCCGGGGAGCTGTTTTTT. It translates to CSVGPSGKAGELFF.

This clonotype has only a few counts. The V and J genes are TRBV4-1 and TRBJ1-1, with a possible D match to TRBD1 (6 bases). Trimming took off 1 base at V and 7 bases at J, with 22 bases between the two ends. Per germline, CDR1 MGHRA and CDR2 YSYEKL. This CDR3 contains 17 residues. The CDR3 here is CASSQASSRTVTFEAFF. The CDR3 DNA is TGCGCCAGCAGCCAAGCTTCCTCGCGGACAGTCACTTTTGAAGCTTTCTTT.